The 15 T cell receptor beta chains presented below share a single source sample, sequenced in a study of blood T cell repertoires in COVID-19. Method: immunoSEQ multiplex PCR; TCRdb's copy keeps in-frame clones and lacks some. The sample lists fewer than 350,000 clones, 85% occurring once. Source material: PBMCs or T cells enriched from blood (not recorded which). The receptors were sampled from a woman between 50 and 59 years old who had recovered from COVID-19.

J is TRBJ2-5 and V is TRBV4-1; D is ambiguous. V shed 1 base and J shed 2 bases, with 11 bases lying between them. The CDR3 spans 15 residues. Germline V gene sequence: CDR1 MGHRA, CDR2 YSYEKL. The CDR3 coding sequence is TGCGCCAGCAGCCAAGGTGGGCAGAGACAAGAGACCCAGTACTTC. It yields the protein CASSQGGQRQETQYF.

This clone was observed once. This chain uses TRBV19 with TRBJ1-3; no reliable D call. CDR1 is LNHDA, CDR2 SQIVND, per germline (reference sequence). This CDR3 has 15 residues. V was clipped by 4 bases and J by 0 bases, with 10 bases between them. The CDR3: CASSNGPSSGNTIYF. CDR3 in DNA: TGTGCCAGTAGTAATGGCCCTTCCTCTGGAAACACCATATATTTT.

CDR3 loop: CASSSPGQYNEQFF. CDR3 sequence (DNA): TGTGCCAGCAGCAGTCCGGGACAGTACAATGAGCAGTTCTTC. The chain carries TRBV5-4 and TRBJ2-1; 7 nucleotides match TRBD1. CDR1 and CDR2 (germline): SGHNT, YYREEE (reference sequence). This CDR3 has 14 amino acids. With V trimmed by 4 bases and J by 4 bases, 5 bases remained unmatched.

The rearrangement joins TRBV21-1 to TRBJ2-6; the table's D call, TRBD1, was not checked against the DNA. TRBV21-1 is deemed a pseudogene. This CDR3 has 19 residues. The CDR3 region is CASSKPRRQVHSGANVLTF. CDR3 in DNA: TGTGCCAGCAGCAAACCAAGGCGACAGGTCCACTCTGGGGCCAACGTCCTGACTTTC.

This chain uses TRBV30 with TRBJ1-5; D is uncertain. Germline V gene sequence: CDR1 GTSNPN, CDR2 SVGIG (reference sequence). V shed 7 bases and J shed 0 bases, with 13 bases lying between them. The CDR3 length is 14 residues. In DNA, the CDR3 is TGTGCCTACTCCACTACTTATAGCAATCAGCCCCAGCATTTT. It yields the protein CAYSTTYSNQPQHF. Using reference TRBV30 and TRBJ1-5 for the parts outside the CDR3, the full variable domain is SQTIHQWPATLVQPVGSPLSLECTVEGTSNPNLYWYRQAAGRGLQLLFYSVGIGQISSEVPQNLSASRPQDRQFILSSKKLLLSDSGFYLCAYSTTYSNQPQHFGDGTRLSIL.

In its sample, this clone was seen a few times. This chain connects TRBV19 to TRBJ1-1, with D perhaps TRBD1 (5 bases). Germline-derived CDR1 and CDR2 are LNHDA and SQIVND (reference sequence). V was pared by 1 base and J by 3 bases, with 21 bases between. The CDR3 has 18 amino acids. CDR3 amino acids: CASSIGSGGAASDTEAFF. In DNA form, the CDR3 reads TGTGCCAGTAGTATAGGGTCTGGCGGGGCAGCCTCAGACACTGAAGCTTTCTTT.

V is TRBV11-2 and J is TRBJ1-1; no firm D call. This CDR3 comprises 17 residues. Trimming stripped 5 bases from V and 6 bases from J, with 25 bases between. Per germline, CDR1 SGHAT and CDR2 FQNNGV. The CDR3 region is CASSLPWRTGKEAEAFF. In nucleotides, the CDR3 is TGTGCCAGCAGCCTTCCGTGGCGCACGGGGAAGGAGGCTGAAGCTTTCTTT.

The rearrangement uses TRBV5-4 and TRBJ2-1, with 13 bases identical to TRBD2. The V and J ends lost 3 bases and 7 bases, in that order; junction bases with no gene match: 10. The CDR3 is made up of 17 amino acids. Germline assignment: CDR1 SGHNT and CDR2 YYREEE (reference sequence). The CDR3 region has the DNA TGTGCCAGCAGCTCCGGGACTAGCGGGACCTCTCGAAATGAGCAGTTCTTC. This encodes CASSSGTSGTSRNEQFF. The whole variable domain, filled in from reference TRBV5-4 and TRBJ2-1, reads ETGVTQSPTHLIKTRGQQVTLRCSSQSGHNTVSWYQQALGQGPQFIFQYYREEENGRGNFPPRFSGLQFPNYSSELNVNALELDDSALYLCASSSGTSGTSRNEQFFGPGTRLTVL.

The gene calls are TRBV7-6 and TRBJ2-2; the match to TRBD2 covers 8 bases. V lost 5 bases and J lost 4; bases outside the gene matches: 15. Germline V gene lookup returns CDR1 SGHVS and CDR2 FNYEAQ. The CDR3 covers 18 residues. DNA for the CDR3: TGTGCCAGCAGCCACCTAGCTCGGGGGGGGGCCAGCACCGGGGAGCTGTTTTTT. This translates into CASSHLARGGASTGELFF.

This clone showed up just a few times. This chain joins TRBV5-1 and TRBJ2-5; D unresolved. This CDR3 contains 15 residues. Germline loops: CDR1 SGHRS, CDR2 YFSETQ. V shed 4 bases and J shed 5 bases, with 18 bases lying between them. In DNA, the CDR3 is TGCGCCAGCAGCCCCCTATCCCTCCCTCGGGAGACCCAGTACTTC. Translation gives CASSPLSLPRETQYF.

This chain joins TRBV5-1 and TRBJ2-3; 9 bases align to TRBD1. Germline V gene sequence: CDR1 SGHRS, CDR2 YFSETQ. This CDR3 contains 17 residues. V gave up 2 bases and J gave up 0 bases; unmatched junction bases: 7. CDR3 DNA: TGCGCCAGCAGCTTACAGGGGGCGACGGGGAGCACAGATACGCAGTATTTT. Its protein product is CASSLQGATGSTDTQYF.

The chain combines TRBV4-2 with TRBJ1-4; no definite D call. Between the trimmed V and J ends, which lost 4 bases and 0 bases, there was a span of 9 bases. CDR1 and CDR2 from the germline V gene are LGHNA and YNFKEQ. This CDR3 contains 15 residues. In nucleotides, the CDR3 is TGTGCCAGCAGCCCCCCGAGTGCAACTAATGAAAAACTGTTTTTT. Translating gives CASSPPSATNEKLFF.

The gene calls are TRBV20-1 and TRBJ1-6; D remains unclear. The CDR3 consists of 14 residues. Germline V gene sequence: CDR1 DFQATT, CDR2 SNEGSKA (reference sequence). Trimming took 3 bases from V and 0 from J, leaving 6 bases between them. Here the CDR3 reads CSASRSSYNSPLHF. DNA of the CDR3: TGCAGTGCTAGTCGCAGCTCCTATAATTCACCCCTCCACTTT.

V and J are TRBV18 and TRBJ2-2; a weak D match, TRBD2 (6 bases). CDR3 length: 17 amino acids. V gave up 4 bases and J gave up 2 bases, with 17 bases separating them. Germline V gene lookup returns CDR1 KGHSH and CDR2 LQKENI. Here the CDR3 reads CASSQHGGFRNTGELFF. CDR3 bases: TGTGCCAGCTCACAACACGGGGGTTTCCGTAACACCGGGGAGCTGTTTTTT.

This clone was counted a few times. J is TRBJ1-1 and V is TRBV19; no reliable D call. The CDR3 is made up of 14 amino acids. V lost 1 base and J lost 0, with 6 bases in between. The germline CDR1 and CDR2 sequences are LNHDA and SQIVND (reference sequence). Here the CDR3 DNA reads TGTGCCAGTAGTATAGTGGCAGTGAACACTGAAGCTTTCTTT. Translating gives CASSIVAVNTEAFF.